These 3 T cell receptor beta chains came from one sample sequenced in a study of a mutant IDH1 vaccine in newly diagnosed glioma (TCRdb year 2021). The time point label, read with the paper, signifies: week 5, during vaccination. Each vaccine dose, consisting of 300 ug of a 20-mer mutant IDH1 peptide in Montanide, was administered subcutaneously with topical imiquimod. Antigens for these TCRs are unknown. The method behind the library was the immunoSEQ multiplex PCR assay. TCRdb holds this immuneACCESS table with in-frame rearrangements only. Some clones are missing; in checked studies, unresolved V genes explain under half, and the rest has no known cause. This sample has almost 30,000 clones in its table, and roughly 87% of those were observed once. About 3.5% of the sample belongs to the ten largest clones. The sample consisted of peripheral blood mononuclear cells (PBMCs), taken from a glioma patient whose treatment included an IDH1 peptide vaccine. The receptors stem from a middle-aged woman with glioma. Some clones in this sample may be carry-over from other donors' samples.

CDR3 residues: CASGGQAGTGELFF. CDR3 sequence (DNA): TGCGCCAGCGGCGGACAAGCGGGCACCGGGGAGCTGTTTTTT. This chain joins TRBV5-1 and TRBJ2-2, with a weak D call TRBD2 (6 bases). Trimming took 7 bases from V and 4 from J, leaving 14 bases between them. From germline, CDR1 is SGHRS and CDR2 YFSETQ. The CDR3 is 14 amino acids.

This clone was seen only once. DNA for the CDR3: TGCGCCAGCAGCCAACAATCCACTCAGAGCCAAGAGACCCAGTACTTC. It codes for CASSQQSTQSQETQYF. The chain carries TRBV4-3 and TRBJ2-5; no definite D call. This CDR3 comprises 16 residues. V was cut by 2 bases and J by 1 base, with 14 bases left in between. Germline V lookup: CDR1 LGHNA, CDR2 YSLEER.

This clone was seen a single time. The V call is TRBV5-6, the J call TRBJ2-5; D is undetermined. The V gene's germline CDR1 is SGHDT and CDR2 YYEEEE. Trimming cost V 4 bases and J 3 bases, with 16 bases left between them. The CDR3 contains 15 residues. The CDR3 sequence is CASSPAVALEETQYF. The CDR3 DNA reads as TGTGCCAGCAGCCCGGCCGTGGCGTTGGAAGAGACCCAGTACTTC.